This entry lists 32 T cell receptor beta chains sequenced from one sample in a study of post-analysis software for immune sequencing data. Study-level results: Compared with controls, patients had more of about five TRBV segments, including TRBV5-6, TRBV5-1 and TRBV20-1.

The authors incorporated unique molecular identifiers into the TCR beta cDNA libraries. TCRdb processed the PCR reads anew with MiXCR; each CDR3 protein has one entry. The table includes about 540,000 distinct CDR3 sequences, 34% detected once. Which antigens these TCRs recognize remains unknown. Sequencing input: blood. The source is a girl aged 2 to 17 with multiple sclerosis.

This CDR3 reads CASSITRQDTDTQYF. The CDR3 DNA reads as TGTGCCAGTAGTATAACCAGACAGGACACAGATACGCAGTATTTT. This sequence joins TRBV19 and TRBJ2-3, with a weak D call TRBD1 (6 bases). This CDR3 comprises 15 residues. Trimming pared 2 bases from V and 2 bases from J, leaving 11 bases between. Germline loops: CDR1 LNHDA, CDR2 SQIVND (reference sequence).

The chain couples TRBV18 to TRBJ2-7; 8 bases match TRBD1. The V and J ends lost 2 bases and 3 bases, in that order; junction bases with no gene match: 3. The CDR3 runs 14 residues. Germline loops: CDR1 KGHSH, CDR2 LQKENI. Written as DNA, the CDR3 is TGTGCCAGCTCACCAACTACAGGGGGCTACGAGCAGTACTTC. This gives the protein CASSPTTGGYEQYF.

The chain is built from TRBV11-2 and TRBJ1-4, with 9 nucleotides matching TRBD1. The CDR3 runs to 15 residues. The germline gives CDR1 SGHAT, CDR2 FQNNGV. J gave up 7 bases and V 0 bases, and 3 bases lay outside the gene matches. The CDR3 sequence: CASSLDGTGIEKLFF. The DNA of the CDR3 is TGTGCCAGCAGCTTAGACGGGACAGGGATTGAAAAACTGTTTTTT. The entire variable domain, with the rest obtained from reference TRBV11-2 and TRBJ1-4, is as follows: EAGVAQSPRYKIIEKRQSVAFWCNPISGHATLYWYQQILGQGPKLLIQFQNNGVVDDSQLPKDRFSAERLKGVDSTLKIQPAKLEDSAVYLCASSLDGTGIEKLFFGSGTQLSVL.

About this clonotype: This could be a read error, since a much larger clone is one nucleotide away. The CDR3 DNA reads as TGCGCCAGCAGCTGGGACGGCGGGGGTGGTGAGCAGTTCTTC. Its translation is CASSWDGGGGEQFF. This chain uses TRBV5-1 with TRBJ2-1, with 7 bases identical to TRBD2. CDR1 and CDR2 from the germline V gene are SGHRS and YFSETQ. This CDR3 comprises 14 residues. After removal of 3 bases from V and 9 bases from J, the junction contained 9 bases not matched to a gene. Combining the CDR3 with reference TRBV5-1 and TRBJ2-1 gives the whole variable domain KAGVTQTPRYLIKTRGQQVTLSCSPISGHRSVSWYQQTPGQGLQFLFEYFSETQRNKGNFPGRFSGRQFSNSRSEMNVSTLELGDSALYLCASSWDGGGGEQFFGPGTRLTVL.

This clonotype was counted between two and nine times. DNA for the CDR3: TGTGCCAGCAGCTTAGCGCCCGGGCCCTATAGCAATCAGCCCCAGCATTTT. The encoded protein is CASSLAPGPYSNQPQHF. The V call is TRBV7-8, the J call TRBJ1-5; D is unclear. CDR3 length: 17 residues. Germline V gives CDR1 SGHVS, CDR2 FQNEAQ. V was shortened by 0 bases and J by 0 bases, with 12 bases between the two germline ends.

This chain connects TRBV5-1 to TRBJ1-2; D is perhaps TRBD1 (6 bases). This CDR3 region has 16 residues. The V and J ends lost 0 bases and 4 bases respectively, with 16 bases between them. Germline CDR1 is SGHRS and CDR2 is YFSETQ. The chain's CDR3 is CASSLDGSGGPYGYTF. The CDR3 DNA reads TGCGCCAGCAGCTTGGATGGGTCGGGGGGCCCCTATGGCTACACCTTC.

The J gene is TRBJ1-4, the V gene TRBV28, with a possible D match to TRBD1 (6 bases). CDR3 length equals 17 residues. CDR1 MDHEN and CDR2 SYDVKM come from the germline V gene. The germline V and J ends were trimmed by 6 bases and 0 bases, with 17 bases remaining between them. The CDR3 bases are TGTGCCAGCAGGTTTCGGGGGCAGCCTGCAACTAATGAAAAACTGTTTTTT. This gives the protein CASRFRGQPATNEKLFF.

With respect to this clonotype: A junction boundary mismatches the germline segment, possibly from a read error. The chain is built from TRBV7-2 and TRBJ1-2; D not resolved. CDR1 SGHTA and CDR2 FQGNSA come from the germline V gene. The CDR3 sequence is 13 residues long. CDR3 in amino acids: CVSSLGQAYGYTF. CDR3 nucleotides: TGTGTCAGCAGCTTAGGGCAGGCCTATGGCTACACCTTC.

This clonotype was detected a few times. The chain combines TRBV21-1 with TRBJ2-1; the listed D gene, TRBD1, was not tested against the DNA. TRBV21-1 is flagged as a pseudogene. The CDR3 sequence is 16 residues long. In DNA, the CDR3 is TGTGCCAGCAGCGCCCGGGCTCAGAGTTCCTACAATGAGCAGTTCTTC. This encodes CASSARAQSSYNEQFF.

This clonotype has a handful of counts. In nucleotides, the CDR3 is TGCGCCAGCAGACGACAGGGAATAACTAACTATGGCTACACCTTC. Translating gives CASRRQGITNYGYTF. J is TRBJ1-2 and V is TRBV4-1; 7 nucleotides match TRBD1. CDR1 is MGHRA, CDR2 YSYEKL, per germline. V gave up 6 bases and J gave up 0 bases; unmatched junction bases: 7. The CDR3 length is 15 residues.

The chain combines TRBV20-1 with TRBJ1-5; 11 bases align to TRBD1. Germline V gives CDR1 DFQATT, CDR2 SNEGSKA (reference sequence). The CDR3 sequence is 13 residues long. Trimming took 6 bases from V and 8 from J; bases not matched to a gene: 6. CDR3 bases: TGCAGTGCCCCGGGACAGGGGGAAGAGCCCCAGCATTTT. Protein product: CSAPGQGEEPQHF.

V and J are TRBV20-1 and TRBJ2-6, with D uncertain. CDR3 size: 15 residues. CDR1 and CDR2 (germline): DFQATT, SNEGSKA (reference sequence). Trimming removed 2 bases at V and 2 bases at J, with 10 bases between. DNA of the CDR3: TGCAGTGCTAGATCCGACCTTCCTGGGGCCAACGTCCTGACTTTC. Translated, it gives CSARSDLPGANVLTF.

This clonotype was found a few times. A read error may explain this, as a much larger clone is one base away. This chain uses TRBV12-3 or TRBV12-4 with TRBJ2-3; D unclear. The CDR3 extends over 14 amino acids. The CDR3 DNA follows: TGTGCCAGCAGTTTAAGCCTCCCCACAGATGCGCAGTATTTT. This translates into CASSLSLPTDAQYF.

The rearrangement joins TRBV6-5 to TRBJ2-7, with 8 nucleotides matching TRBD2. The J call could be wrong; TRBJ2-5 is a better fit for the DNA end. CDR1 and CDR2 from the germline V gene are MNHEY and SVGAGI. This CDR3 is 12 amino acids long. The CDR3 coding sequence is TGTGCCAGCAGTCGGGGGGGCCCGACCCAGTACTTC. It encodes CASSRGGPTQYF.

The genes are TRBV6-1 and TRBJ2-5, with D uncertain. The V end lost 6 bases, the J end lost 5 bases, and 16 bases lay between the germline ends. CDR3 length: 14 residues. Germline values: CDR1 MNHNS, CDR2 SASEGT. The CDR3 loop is CASRRMATWETQYF. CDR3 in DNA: TGTGCCAGCAGACGTATGGCAACGTGGGAGACCCAGTACTTC.

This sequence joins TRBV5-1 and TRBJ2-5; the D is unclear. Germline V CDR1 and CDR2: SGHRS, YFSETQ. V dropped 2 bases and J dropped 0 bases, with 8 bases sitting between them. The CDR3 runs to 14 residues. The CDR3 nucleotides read TGCGCCAGCAGCTTTTTGCCCCACCAAGAGACCCAGTACTTC. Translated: CASSFLPHQETQYF.

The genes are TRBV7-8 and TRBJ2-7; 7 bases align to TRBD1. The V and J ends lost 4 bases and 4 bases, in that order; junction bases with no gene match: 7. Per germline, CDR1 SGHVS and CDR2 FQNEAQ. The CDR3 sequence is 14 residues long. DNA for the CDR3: TGTGCCAGCAGCTGCATGGGGACAGATTACGAGCAGTACTTC. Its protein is CASSCMGTDYEQYF.

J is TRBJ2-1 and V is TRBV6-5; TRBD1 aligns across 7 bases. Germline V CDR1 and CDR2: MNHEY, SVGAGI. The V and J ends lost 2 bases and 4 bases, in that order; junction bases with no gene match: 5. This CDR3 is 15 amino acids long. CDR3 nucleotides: TGTGCCAGCAGTTACACGGGACAGCCATACAATGAGCAGTTCTTC. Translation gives CASSYTGQPYNEQFF.

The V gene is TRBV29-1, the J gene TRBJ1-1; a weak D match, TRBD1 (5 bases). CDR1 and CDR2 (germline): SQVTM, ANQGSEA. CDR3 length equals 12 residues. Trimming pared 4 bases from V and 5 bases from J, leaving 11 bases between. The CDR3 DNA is TGCAGCGTTGCATCAGGGAGTACTGAAGCTTTCTTT. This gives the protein CSVASGSTEAFF.

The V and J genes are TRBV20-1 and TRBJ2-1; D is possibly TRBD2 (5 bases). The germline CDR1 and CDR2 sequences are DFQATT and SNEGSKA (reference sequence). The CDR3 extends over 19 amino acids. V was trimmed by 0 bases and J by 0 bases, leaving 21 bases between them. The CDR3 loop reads CSAREYRVGLGSSYNEQFF. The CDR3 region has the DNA TGCAGTGCTAGAGAATATAGGGTGGGTCTGGGGAGCTCCTACAATGAGCAGTTCTTC.

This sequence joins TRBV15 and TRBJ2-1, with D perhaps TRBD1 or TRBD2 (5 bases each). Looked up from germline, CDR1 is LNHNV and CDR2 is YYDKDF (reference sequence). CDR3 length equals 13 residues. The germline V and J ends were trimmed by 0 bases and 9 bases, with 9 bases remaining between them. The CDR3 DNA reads TGTGCCACCAGCAGAGATCCGGGGCTTGAGCAGTTCTTC. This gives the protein CATSRDPGLEQFF.

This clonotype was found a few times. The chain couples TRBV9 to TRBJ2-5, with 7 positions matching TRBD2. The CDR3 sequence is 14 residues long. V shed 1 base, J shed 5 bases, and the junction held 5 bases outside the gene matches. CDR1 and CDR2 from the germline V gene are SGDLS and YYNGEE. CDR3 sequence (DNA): TGTGCCAGCAGCGTAACCCCGCGGGGGGAGACCCAGTACTTC. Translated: CASSVTPRGETQYF.

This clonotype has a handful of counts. The chain's CDR3 is CASSHQGTSEDTQYF. CDR3 nucleotide sequence: TGCGCCAGCAGCCACCAGGGGACTAGCGAAGATACGCAGTATTTT. The chain couples TRBV4-1 to TRBJ2-3; 10 bases match TRBD2. CDR1 is MGHRA, CDR2 YSYEKL, per germline. The CDR3 spans 15 residues. With 3 bases clipped from V and 5 bases from J, the junction kept 5 bases outside the gene matches.

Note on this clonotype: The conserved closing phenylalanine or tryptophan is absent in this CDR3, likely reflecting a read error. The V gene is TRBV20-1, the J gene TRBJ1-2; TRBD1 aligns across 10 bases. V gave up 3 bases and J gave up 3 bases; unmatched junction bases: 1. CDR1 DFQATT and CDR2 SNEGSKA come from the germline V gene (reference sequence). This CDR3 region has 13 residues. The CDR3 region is CSASGTGDYGYTC. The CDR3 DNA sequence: TGCAGTGCTAGTGGGACAGGGGACTATGGCTACACCTGC.

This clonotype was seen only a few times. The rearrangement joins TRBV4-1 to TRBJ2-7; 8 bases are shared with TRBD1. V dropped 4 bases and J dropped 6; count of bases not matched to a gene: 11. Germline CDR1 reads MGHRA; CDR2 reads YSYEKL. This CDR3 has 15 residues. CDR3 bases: TGCGCCAGCAGCCCGATTTTTGACAGGGGACGCGAGCAGTACTTC. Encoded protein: CASSPIFDRGREQYF.

In DNA, the CDR3 is TGTGCCAGCAGCCACCGACTCAAGAACACCGGGGAGCTGTTTTTT. This codes for CASSHRLKNTGELFF. The chain uses TRBV14 and TRBJ2-2, with D uncertain. There are 15 residues in the CDR3. The V gene lost 3 bases and the J gene lost 1 base, with 9 bases spanning the gap. Germline CDR1 is SGHDN and CDR2 is FVKESK.

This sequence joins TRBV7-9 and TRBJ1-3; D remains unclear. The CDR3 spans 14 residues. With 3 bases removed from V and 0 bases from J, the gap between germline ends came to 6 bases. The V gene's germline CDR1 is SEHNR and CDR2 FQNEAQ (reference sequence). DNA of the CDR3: TGTGCCAGCAGCTTCCAAATCTCTGGAAACACCATATATTTT. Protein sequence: CASSFQISGNTIYF.

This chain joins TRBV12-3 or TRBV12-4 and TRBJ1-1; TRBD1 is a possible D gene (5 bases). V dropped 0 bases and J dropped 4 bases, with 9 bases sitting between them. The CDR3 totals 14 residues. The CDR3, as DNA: TGTGCCAGCAGTTTAGCGGCGGGGGGCACTGAAGCTTTCTTT. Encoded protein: CASSLAAGGTEAFF.

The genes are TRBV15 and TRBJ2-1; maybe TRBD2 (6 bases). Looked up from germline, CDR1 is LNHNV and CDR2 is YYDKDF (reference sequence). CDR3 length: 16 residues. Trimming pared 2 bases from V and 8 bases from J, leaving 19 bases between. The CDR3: CATSRRSSGPDDEQFF. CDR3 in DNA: TGTGCCACCAGCAGAAGGAGTAGCGGCCCCGATGATGAGCAGTTCTTC.

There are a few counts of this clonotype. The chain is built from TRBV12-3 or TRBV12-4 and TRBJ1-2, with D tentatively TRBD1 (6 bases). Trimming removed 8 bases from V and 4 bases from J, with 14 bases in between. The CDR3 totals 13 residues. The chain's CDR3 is CASYEGGAYGYTF. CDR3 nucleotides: TGTGCCAGCTATGAAGGGGGAGCCTATGGCTACACCTTC.

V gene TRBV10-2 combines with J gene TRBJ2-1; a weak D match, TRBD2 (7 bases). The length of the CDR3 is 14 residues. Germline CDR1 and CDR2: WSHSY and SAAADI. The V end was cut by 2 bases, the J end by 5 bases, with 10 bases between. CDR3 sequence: CASSERGAHNEQFF. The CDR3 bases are TGCGCCAGCAGTGAGCGGGGGGCTCACAATGAGCAGTTCTTC.

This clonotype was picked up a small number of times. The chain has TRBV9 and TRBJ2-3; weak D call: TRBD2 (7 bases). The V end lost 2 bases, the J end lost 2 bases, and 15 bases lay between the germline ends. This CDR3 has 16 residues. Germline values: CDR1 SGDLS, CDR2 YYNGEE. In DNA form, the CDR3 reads TGTGCCAGCAGCGTGACCGGGGGGCACATCACAGATACGCAGTATTTT. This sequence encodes CASSVTGGHITDTQYF.